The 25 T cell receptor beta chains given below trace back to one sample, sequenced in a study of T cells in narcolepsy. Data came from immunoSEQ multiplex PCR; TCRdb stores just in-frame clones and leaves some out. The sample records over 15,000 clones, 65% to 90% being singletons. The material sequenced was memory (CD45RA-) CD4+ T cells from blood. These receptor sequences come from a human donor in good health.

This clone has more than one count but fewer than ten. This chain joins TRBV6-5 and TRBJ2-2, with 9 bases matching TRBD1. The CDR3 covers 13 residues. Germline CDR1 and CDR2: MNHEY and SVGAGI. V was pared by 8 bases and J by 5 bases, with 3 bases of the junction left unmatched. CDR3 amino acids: CASRGQGTGELFF. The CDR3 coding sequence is TGTGCCAGCCGAGGACAGGGGACCGGGGAGCTGTTTTTT.

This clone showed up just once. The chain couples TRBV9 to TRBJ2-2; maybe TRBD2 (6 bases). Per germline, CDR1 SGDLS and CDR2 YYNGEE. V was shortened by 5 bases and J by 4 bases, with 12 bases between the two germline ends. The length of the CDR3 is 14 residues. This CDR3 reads CASRAGGFTGELFF. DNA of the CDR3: TGTGCCAGCAGGGCAGGAGGGTTCACCGGGGAGCTGTTTTTT.

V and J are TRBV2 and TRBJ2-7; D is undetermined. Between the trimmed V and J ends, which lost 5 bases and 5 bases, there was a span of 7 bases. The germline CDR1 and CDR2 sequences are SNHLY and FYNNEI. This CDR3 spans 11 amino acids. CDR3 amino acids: CASSWFHEQYF. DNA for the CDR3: TGTGCCAGCAGTTGGTTTCACGAGCAGTACTTC.

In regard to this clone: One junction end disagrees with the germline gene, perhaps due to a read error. The CDR3: CASSLLRPGGMHTGKLFF. CDR3 bases: TGTGCCAGCAGTTTATTACGGCCAGGGGGGATGCACACCGGGAAGCTGTTTTTT. J is TRBJ2-2 and V is TRBV27; weak D call: TRBD1 (7 bases). CDR1 MNHEY and CDR2 SMNVEV come from the germline V gene (reference sequence). The CDR3 totals 18 residues.

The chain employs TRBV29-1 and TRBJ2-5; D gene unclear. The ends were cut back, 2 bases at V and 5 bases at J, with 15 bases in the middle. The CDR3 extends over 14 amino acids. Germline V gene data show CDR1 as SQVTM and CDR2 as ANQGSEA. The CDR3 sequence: CSVERQLRQETQYF. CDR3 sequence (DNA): TGCAGCGTTGAAAGGCAGCTTAGGCAGGAGACCCAGTACTTC.

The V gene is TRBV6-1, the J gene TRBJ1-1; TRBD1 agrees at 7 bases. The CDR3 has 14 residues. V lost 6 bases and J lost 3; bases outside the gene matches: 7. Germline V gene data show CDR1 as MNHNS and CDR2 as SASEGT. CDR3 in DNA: TGTGCCAGCAGGCCAGGGGGGGGGTACACTGAAGCTTTCTTT. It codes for CASRPGGGYTEAFF.

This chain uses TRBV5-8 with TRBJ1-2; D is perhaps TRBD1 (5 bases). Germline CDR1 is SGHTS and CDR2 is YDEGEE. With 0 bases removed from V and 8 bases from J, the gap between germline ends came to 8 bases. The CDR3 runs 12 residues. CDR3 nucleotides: TGTGCCAGCAGCTTGGATGGGGGAGGCTACACCTTC. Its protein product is CASSLDGGGYTF.

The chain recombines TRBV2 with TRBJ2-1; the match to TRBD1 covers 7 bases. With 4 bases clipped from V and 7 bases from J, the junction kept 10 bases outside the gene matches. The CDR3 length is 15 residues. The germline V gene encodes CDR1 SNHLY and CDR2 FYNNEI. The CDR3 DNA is TGTGCCAGCAGTGGAGGACAGGCGATACTTAATGAGCAGTTCTTC. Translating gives CASSGGQAILNEQFF.

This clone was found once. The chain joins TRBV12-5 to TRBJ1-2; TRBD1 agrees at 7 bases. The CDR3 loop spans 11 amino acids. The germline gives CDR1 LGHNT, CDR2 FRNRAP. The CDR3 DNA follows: TGTGCCACAGGGGAGGTATCTGGCTACACCTTC. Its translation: CATGEVSGYTF. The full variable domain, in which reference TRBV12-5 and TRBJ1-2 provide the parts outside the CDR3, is DARVTQTPRHKVTEMGQEVTMRCQPILGHNTVFWYRQTMMQGLELLAYFRNRAPLDDSGMPKDRFSAEMPDATLATLKIQPSEPRDSAVYFCATGEVSGYTFGSGTRLTVV.

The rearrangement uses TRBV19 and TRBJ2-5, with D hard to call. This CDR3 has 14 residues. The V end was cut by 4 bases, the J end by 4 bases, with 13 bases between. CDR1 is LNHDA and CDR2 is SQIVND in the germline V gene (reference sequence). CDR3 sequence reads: CASSTTGPLETQYF. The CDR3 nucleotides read TGTGCCAGTAGTACGACCGGGCCCTTAGAGACCCAGTACTTC.

CDR3 region: CASSRQFGVIRNEQFF. CDR3 DNA: TGTGCCAGCAGCCGACAGTTCGGGGTGATTCGCAATGAGCAGTTCTTC. This chain joins TRBV14 and TRBJ2-1; either TRBD1 or TRBD2 may fit D (5 bases each). This CDR3 spans 16 amino acids. Looked up from germline, CDR1 is SGHDN and CDR2 is FVKESK. Trimming took off 4 bases at V and 6 bases at J, with 19 bases between the two ends.

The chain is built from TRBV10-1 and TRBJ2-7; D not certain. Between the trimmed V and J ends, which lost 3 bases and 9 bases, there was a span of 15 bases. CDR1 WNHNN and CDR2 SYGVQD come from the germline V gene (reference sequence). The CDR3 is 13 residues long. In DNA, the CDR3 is TGCGCCAGCAGTGATTCCGGGCGCTTGGCGCAGTACTTC. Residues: CASSDSGRLAQYF.

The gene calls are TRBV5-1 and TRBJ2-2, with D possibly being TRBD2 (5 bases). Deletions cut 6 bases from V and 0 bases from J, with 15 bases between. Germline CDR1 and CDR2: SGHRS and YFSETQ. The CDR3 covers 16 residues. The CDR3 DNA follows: TGCGCCAGCACCCCGAGGGCGAGCCCGAACACCGGGGAGCTGTTTTTT. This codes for CASTPRASPNTGELFF.

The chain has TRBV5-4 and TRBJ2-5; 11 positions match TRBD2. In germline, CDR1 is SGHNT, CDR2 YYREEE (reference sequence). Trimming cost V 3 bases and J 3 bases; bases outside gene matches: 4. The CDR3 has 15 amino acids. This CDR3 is CASSSAGLAEETQYF. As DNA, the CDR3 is TGTGCCAGCAGCTCGGCGGGACTAGCGGAAGAGACCCAGTACTTC.

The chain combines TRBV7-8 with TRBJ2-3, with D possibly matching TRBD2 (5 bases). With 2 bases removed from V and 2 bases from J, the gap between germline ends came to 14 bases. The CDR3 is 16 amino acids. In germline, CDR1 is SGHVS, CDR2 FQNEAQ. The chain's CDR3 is CASSLKRVSSTDTQYF. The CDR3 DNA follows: TGTGCCAGCAGCTTAAAGAGGGTGTCCTCCACAGATACGCAGTATTTT.

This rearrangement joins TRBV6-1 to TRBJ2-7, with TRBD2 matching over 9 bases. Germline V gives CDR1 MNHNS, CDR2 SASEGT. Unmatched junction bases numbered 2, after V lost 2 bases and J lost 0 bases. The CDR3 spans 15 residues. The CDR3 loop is CASSELAGSSYEQYF. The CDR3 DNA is TGTGCCAGCAGTGAACTAGCGGGGAGCTCCTACGAGCAGTACTTC.

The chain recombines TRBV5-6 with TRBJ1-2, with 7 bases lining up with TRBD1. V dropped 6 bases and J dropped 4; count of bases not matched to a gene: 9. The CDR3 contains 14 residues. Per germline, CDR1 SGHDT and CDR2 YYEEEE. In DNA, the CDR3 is TGTGCCAGCACCCAGAAGGACAGGCTCTATGGCTACACCTTC. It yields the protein CASTQKDRLYGYTF.

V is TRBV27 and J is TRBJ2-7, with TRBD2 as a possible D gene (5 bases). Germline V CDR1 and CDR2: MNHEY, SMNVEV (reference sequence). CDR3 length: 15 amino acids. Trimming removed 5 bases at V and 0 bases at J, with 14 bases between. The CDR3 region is CASSRSARGSYEQYF. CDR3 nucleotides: TGTGCCAGCAGTCGATCTGCACGGGGCTCCTACGAGCAGTACTTC.

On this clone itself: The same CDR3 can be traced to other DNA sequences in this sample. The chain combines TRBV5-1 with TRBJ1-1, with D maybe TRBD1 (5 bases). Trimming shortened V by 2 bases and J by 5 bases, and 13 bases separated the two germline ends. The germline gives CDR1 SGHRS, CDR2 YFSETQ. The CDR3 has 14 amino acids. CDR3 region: CASSFGGLGTEAFF. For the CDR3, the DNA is TGCGCCAGCAGCTTCGGGGGGTTGGGAACTGAAGCTTTCTTT.

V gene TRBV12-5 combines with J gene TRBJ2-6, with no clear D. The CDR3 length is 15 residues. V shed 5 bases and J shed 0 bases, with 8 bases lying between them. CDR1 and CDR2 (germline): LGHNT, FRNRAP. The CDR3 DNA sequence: TGTGCTAGTGGTGCCCCGAACTCTGGGGCCAACGTCCTGACTTTC. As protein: CASGAPNSGANVLTF.

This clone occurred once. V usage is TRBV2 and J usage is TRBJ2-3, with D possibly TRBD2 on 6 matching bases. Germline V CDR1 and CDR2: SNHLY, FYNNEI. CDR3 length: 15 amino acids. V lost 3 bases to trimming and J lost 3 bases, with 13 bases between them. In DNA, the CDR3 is TGTGCCAGCAGTGAGAGGCGGGGTACGACAGATACGCAGTATTTT. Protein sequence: CASSERRGTTDTQYF.

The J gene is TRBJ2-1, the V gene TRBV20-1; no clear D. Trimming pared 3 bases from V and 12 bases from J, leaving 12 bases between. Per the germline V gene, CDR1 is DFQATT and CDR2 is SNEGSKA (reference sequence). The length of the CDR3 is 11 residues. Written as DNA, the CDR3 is TGCAGTGCTAGTTCGCCGGCCTGGCAGTTCTTC. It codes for CSASSPAWQFF.

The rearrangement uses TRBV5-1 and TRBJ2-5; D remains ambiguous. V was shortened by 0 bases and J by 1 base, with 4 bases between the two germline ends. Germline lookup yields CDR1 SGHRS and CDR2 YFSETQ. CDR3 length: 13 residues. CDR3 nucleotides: TGCGCCAGCAGCTTGGGGGGCCAAGAGACCCAGTACTTC. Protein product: CASSLGGQETQYF.

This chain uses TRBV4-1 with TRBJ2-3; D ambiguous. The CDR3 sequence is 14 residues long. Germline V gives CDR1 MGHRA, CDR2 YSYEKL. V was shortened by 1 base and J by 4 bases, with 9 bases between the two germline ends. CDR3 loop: CASSQVRWADTQYF. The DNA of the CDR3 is TGCGCCAGCAGCCAAGTCCGGTGGGCAGATACGCAGTATTTT.

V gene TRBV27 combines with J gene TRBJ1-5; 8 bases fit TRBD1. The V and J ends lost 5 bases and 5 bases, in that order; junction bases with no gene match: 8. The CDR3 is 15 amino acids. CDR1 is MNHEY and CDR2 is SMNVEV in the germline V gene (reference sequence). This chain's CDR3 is CASSPIGQGYQPQHF. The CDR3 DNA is TGTGCCAGCAGTCCTATCGGACAGGGATATCAGCCCCAGCATTTT.